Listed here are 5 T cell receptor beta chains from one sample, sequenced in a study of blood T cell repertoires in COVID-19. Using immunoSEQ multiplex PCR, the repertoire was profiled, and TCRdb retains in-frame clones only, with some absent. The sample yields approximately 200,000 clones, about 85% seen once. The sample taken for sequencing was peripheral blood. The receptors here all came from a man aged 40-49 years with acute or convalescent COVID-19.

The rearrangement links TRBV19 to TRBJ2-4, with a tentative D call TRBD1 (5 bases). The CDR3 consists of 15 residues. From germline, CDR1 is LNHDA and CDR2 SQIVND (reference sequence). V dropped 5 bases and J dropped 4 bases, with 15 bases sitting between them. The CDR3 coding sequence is TGTGCCAGTAGTCCAGGGTGGGGATTTAAAAACATTCAGTACTTC. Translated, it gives CASSPGWGFKNIQYF.

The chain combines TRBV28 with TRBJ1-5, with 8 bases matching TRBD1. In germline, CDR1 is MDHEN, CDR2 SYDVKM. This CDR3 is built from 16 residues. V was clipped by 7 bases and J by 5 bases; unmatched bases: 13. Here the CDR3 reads CASTLRGQGAHQPQHF. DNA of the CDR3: TGTGCCAGCACCCTGAGGGGGCAGGGGGCCCATCAGCCCCAGCATTTT.

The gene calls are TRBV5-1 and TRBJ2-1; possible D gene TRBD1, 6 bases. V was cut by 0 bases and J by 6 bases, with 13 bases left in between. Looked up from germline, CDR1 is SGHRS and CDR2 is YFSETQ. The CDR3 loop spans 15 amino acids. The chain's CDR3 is CASSLEPGVGNEQFF. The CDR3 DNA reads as TGCGCCAGCAGCTTGGAGCCAGGGGTTGGCAATGAGCAGTTCTTC. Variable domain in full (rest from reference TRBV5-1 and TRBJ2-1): KAGVTQTPRYLIKTRGQQVTLSCSPISGHRSVSWYQQTPGQGLQFLFEYFSETQRNKGNFPGRFSGRQFSNSRSEMNVSTLELGDSALYLCASSLEPGVGNEQFFGPGTRLTVL.

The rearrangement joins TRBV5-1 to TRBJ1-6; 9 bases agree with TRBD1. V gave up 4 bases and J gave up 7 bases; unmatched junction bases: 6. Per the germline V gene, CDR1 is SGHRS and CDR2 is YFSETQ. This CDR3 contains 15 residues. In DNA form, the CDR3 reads TGCGCCAGCAGCGAAGGGACAGGGTGGAATTCACCCCTCCACTTT. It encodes CASSEGTGWNSPLHF.

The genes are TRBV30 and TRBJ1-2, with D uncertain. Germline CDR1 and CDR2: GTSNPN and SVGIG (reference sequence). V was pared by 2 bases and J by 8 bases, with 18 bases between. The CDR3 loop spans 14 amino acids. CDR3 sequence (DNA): TGTGCCTGGAGTACCTCGGGGTACGAGGACGGCTACACCTTC. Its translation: CAWSTSGYEDGYTF.